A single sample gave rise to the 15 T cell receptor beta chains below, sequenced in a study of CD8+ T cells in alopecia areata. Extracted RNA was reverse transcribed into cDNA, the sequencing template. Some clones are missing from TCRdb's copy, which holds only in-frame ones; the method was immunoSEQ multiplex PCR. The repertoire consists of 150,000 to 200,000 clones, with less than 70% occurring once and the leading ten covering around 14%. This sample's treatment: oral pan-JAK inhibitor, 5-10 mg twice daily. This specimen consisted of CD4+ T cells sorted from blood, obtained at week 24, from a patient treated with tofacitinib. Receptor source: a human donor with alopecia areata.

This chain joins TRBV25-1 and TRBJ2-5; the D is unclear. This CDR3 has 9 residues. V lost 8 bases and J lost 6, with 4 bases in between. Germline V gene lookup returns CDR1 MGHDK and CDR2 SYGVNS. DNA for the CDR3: TGTGCCAGCTGTAAGACCCAGTACTTC. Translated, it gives CASCKTQYF. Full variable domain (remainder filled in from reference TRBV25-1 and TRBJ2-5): EADIYQTPRYLVIGTGKKITLECSQTMGHDKMYWYQQDPGMELHLIHYSYGVNSTEKGDLSSESTVSRIRTEHFPLTLESARPSHTSQYLCASCKTQYFGPGTRLLVL.

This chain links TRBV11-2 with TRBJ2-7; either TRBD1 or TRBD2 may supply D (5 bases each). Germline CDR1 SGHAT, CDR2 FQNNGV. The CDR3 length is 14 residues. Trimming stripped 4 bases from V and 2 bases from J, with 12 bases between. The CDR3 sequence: CASSSRGAPYEQYF. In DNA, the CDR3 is TGTGCCAGCAGCTCTCGAGGGGCTCCCTACGAGCAGTACTTC.

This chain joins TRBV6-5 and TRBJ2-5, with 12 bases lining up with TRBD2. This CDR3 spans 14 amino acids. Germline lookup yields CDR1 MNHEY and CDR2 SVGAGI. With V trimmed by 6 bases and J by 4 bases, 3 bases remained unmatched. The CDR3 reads CASRLAGGRETQYF. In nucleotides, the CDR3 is TGTGCCAGCAGACTAGCGGGGGGCCGAGAGACCCAGTACTTC.

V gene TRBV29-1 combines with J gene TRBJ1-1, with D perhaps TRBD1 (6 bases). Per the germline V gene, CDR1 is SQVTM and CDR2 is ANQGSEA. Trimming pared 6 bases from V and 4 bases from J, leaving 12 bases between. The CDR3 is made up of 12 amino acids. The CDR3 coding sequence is TGCAGCGTCCAGGGGTTGACCACTGAAGCTTTCTTT. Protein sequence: CSVQGLTTEAFF.

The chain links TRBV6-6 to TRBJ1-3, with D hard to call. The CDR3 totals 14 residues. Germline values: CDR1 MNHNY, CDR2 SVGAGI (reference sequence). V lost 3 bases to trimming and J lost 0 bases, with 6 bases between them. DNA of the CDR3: TGTGCCAGCAGTTATTCTAGCTCTGGAAACACCATATATTTT. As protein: CASSYSSSGNTIYF.

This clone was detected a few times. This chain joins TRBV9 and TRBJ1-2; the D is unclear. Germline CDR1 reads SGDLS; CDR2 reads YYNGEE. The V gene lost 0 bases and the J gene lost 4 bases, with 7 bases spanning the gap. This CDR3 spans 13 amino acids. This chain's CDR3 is CASSVDGAYGYTF. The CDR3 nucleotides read TGTGCCAGCAGCGTAGACGGAGCCTATGGCTACACCTTC.

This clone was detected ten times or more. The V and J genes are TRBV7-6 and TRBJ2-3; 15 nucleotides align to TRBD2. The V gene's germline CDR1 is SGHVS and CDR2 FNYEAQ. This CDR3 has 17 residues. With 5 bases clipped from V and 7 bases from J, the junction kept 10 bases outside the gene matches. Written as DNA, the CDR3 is TGTGCCAGCAGCCCCCAGGGACTAGCGGGGGGACCCAATACGCAGTATTTT. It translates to CASSPQGLAGGPNTQYF.

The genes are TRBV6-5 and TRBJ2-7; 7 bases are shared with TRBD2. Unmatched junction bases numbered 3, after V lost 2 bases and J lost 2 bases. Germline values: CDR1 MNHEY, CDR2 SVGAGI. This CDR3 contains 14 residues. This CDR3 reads CASSYRGLTYEQYF. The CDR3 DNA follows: TGTGCCAGCAGTTACCGGGGACTAACCTACGAGCAGTACTTC.

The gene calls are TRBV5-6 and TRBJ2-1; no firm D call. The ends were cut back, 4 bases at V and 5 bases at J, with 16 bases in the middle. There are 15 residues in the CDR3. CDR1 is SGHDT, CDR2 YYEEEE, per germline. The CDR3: CASSLVGSNNNEQFF. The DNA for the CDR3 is TGTGCCAGCAGCCTAGTAGGCAGCAATAACAATGAGCAGTTCTTC.

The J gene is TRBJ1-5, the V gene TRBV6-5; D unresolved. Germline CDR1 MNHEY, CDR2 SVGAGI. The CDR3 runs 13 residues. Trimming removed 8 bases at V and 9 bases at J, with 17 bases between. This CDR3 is CASRPLELGPQHF. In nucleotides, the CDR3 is TGTGCCAGCCGACCACTGGAACTAGGGCCCCAGCATTTT.

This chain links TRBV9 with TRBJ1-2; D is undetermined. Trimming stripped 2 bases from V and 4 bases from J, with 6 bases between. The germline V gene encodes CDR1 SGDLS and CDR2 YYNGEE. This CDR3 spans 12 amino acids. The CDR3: CASSVGGYGYTF. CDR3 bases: TGTGCCAGCAGCGTTGGCGGCTATGGCTACACCTTC.

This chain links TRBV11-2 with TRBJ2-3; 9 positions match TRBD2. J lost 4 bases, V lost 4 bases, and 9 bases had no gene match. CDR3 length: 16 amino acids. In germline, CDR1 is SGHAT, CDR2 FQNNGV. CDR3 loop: CASSSKGTSPSDTQYF. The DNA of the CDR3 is TGTGCCAGCAGCTCAAAAGGGACTAGCCCTTCAGATACGCAGTATTTT. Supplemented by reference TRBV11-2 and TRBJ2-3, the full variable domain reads EAGVAQSPRYKIIEKRQSVAFWCNPISGHATLYWYQQILGQGPKLLIQFQNNGVVDDSQLPKDRFSAERLKGVDSTLKIQPAKLEDSAVYLCASSSKGTSPSDTQYFGPGTRLTVL.

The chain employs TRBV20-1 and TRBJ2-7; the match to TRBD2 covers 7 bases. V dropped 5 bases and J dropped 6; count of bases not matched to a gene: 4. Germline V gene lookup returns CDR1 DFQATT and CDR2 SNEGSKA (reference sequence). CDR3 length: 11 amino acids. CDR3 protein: CSAAGLVEQYF. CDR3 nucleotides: TGCAGTGCTGCCGGACTAGTCGAGCAGTACTTC.

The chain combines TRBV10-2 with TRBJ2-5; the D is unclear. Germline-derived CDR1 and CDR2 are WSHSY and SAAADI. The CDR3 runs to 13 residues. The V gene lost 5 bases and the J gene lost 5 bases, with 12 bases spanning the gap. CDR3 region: CASSLQGRETQYF. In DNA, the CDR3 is TGCGCCAGCAGTCTACAAGGACGGGAGACCCAGTACTTC.

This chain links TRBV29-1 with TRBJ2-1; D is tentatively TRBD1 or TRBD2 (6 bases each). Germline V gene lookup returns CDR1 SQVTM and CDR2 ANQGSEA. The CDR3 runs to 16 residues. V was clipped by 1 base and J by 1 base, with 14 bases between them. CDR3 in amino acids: CSVEGGAKYSYNEQFF. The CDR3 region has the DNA TGCAGCGTTGAAGGGGGGGCCAAGTATTCCTACAATGAGCAGTTCTTC.